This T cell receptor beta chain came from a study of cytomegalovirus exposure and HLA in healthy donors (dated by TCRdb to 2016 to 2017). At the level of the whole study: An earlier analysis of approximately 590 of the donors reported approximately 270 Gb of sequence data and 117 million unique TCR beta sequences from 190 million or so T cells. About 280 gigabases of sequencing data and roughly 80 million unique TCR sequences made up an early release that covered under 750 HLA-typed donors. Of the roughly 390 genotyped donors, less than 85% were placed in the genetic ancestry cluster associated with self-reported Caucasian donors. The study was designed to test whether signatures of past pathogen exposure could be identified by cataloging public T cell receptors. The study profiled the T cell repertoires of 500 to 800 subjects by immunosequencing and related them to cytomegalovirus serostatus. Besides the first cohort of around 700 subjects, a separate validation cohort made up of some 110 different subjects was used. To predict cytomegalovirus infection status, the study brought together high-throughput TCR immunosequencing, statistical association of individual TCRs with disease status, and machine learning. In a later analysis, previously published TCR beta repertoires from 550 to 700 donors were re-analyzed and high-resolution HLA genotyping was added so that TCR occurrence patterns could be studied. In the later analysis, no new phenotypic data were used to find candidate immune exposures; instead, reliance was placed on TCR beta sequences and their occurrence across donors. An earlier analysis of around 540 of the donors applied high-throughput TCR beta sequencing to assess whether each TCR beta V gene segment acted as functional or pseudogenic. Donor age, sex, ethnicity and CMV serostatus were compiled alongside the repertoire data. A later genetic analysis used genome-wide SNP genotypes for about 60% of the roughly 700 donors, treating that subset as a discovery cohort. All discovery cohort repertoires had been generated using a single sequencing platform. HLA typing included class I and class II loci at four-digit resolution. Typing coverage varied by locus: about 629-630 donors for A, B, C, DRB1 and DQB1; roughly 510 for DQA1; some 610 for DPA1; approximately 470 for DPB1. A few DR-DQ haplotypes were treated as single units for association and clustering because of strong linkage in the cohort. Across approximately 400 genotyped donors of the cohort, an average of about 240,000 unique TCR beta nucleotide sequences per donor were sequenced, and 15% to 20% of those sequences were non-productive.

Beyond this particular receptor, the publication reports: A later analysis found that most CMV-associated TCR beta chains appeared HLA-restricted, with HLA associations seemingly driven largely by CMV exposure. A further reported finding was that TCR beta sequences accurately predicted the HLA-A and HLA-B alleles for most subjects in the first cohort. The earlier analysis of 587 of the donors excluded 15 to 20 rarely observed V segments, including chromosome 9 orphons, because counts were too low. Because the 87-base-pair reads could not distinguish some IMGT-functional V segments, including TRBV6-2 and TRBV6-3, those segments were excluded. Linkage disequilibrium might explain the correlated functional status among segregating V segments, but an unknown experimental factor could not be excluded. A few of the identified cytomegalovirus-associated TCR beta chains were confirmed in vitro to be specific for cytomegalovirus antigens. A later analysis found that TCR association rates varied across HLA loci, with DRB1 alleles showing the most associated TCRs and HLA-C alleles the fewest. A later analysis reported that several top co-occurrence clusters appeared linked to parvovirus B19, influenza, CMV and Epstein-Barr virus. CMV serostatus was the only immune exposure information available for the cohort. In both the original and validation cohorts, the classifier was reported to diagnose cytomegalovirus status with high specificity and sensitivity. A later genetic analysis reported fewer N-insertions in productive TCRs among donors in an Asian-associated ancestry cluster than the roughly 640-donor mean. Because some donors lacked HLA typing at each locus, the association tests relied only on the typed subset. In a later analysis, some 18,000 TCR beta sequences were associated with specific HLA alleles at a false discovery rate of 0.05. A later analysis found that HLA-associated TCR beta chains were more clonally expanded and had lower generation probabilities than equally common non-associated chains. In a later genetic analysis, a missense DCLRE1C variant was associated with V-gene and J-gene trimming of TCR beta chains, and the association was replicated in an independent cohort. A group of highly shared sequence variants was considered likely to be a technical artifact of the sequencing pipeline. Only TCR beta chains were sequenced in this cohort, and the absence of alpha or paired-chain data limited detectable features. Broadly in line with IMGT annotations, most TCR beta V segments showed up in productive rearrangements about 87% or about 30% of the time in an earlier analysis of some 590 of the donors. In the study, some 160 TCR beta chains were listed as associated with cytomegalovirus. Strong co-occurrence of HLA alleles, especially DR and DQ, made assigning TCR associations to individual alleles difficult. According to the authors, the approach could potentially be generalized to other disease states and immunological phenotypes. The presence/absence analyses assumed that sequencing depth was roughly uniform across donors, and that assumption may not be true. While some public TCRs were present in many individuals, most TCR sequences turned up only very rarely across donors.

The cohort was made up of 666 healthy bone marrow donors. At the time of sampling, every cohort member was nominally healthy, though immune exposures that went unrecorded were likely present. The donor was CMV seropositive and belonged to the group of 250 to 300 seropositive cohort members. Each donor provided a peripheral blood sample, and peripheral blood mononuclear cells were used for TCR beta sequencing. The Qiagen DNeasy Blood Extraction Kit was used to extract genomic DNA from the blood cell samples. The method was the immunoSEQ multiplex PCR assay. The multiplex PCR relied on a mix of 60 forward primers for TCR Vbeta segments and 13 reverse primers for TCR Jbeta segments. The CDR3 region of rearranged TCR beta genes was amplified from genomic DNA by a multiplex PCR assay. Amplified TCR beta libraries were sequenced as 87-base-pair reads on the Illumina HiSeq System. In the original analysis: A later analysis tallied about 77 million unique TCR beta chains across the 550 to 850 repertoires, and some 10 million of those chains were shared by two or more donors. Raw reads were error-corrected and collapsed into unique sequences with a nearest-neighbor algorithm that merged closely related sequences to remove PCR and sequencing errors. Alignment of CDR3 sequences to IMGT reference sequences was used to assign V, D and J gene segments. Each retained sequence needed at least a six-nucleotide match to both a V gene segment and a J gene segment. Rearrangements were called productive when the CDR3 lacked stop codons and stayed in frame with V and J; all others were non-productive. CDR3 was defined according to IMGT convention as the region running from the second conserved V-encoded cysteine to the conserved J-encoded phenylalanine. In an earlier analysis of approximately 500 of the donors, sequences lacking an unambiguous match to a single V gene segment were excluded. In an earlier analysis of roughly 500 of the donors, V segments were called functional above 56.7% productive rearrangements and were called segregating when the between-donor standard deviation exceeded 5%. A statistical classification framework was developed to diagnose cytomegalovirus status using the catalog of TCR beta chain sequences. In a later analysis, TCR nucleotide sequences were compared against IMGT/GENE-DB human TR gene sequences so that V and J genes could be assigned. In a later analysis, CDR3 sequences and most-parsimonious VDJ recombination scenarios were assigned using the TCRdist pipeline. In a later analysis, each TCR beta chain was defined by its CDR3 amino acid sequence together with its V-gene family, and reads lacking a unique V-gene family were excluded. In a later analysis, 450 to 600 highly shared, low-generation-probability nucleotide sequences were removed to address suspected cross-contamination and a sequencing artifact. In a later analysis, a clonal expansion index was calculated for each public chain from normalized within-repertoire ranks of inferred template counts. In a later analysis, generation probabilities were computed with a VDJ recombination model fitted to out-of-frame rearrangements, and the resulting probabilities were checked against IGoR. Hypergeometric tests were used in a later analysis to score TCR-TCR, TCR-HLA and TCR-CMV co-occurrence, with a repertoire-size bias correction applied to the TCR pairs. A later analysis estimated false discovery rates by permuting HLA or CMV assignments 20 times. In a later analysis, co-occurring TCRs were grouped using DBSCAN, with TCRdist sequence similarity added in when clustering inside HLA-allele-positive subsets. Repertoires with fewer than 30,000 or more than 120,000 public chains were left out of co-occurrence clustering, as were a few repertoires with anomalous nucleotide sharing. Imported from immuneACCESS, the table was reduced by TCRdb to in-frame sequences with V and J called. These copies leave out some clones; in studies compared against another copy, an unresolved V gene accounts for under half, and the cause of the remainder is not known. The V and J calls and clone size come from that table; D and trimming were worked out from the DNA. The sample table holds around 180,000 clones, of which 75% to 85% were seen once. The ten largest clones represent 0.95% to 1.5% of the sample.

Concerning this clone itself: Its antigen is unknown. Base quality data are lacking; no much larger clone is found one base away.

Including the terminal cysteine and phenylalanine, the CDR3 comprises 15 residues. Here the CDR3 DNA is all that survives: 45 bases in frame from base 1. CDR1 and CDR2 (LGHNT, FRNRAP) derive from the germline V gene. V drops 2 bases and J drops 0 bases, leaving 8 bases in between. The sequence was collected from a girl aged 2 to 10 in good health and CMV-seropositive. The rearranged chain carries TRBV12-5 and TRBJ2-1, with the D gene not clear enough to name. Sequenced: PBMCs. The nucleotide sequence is TGTGCTAGTGGTTTGAGCCGAAGCTCCTACAATGAGCAGTTCTTC. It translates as CASGLSRSSYNEQFF.